These T cell receptor beta chains were read from a single sample in a study of T-cell reconstitution after alpha-beta-depleted transplantation in children. TCRdb called the PCR reads again in MiXCR, with one record for every CDR3 protein. The table has around 380,000 distinct CDR3 sequences, approximately 10% seen once. Sequencing used PBMCs from the stem cell graft donor, obtained from the stem cell graft. Every receptor here comes from a human donor who donated a stem cell graft to a child with acute myeloid leukemia. Both conserved end residues are part of each CDR3.

V gene: TRBV4-1; J gene: TRBJ2-1; CDR3 protein: CASSPQVGRVNEQFF
V gene: TRBV10-3; J gene: TRBJ2-5; CDR3 protein: CAISGGFRETQYF
V gene: TRBV29-1; J gene: TRBJ1-2; CDR3 protein: CSAPGGLNYGYTF
V gene: TRBV18; J gene: TRBJ2-7; CDR3 protein: CASSPPYGGISSYEQYF
V gene: TRBV7-2; J gene: TRBJ1-2; CDR3 protein: CASRAGTGGRNYGYTF
V gene: TRBV5-1; J gene: TRBJ1-2; CDR3 protein: CASSFSVSGGYTF
V gene: TRBV7-9; J gene: TRBJ1-1; CDR3 protein: CASSFGLVGEAFF
V gene: TRBV11-2; J gene: TRBJ1-2; CDR3 protein: CASSRTGGASPSTF
V gene: TRBV4-1; J gene: TRBJ2-3; CDR3 protein: CASSILSVPLTDTQYF
V gene: TRBV20-1; J gene: TRBJ2-3; CDR3 protein: CSARKGPSTDTQYF
V gene: TRBV18; J gene: TRBJ2-2; CDR3 protein: CASSPSAQGPSGELFF
V gene: TRBV5-6; J gene: TRBJ2-5; CDR3 protein: CASSSTGTRQETQYF
V gene: TRBV9; J gene: TRBJ2-5; CDR3 protein: CASSAGGTQYF
V gene: TRBV9; J gene: TRBJ1-2; CDR3 protein: CASSHPGGDGFYGYTF
V gene: TRBV19; J gene: TRBJ2-1; CDR3 protein: CASRTTRSSYNEQFF
V gene: TRBV29-1; J gene: TRBJ1-1; CDR3 protein: CSVTTGEAEAFF
V gene: TRBV5-6; J gene: TRBJ2-5; CDR3 protein: CASSLAGGQTQYF
V gene: TRBV20-1; J gene: TRBJ1-5; CDR3 protein: CSARYATDQPQHF
V gene: TRBV25-1; J gene: TRBJ1-6; CDR3 protein: CASSEIGQGGSYNSPLHF
V gene: TRBV6-1; J gene: TRBJ2-4; CDR3 protein: CASRELAKNIQYF
V gene: TRBV10-1; J gene: TRBJ2-3; CDR3 protein: CASSSRLGDTQYF
V gene: TRBV9; J gene: TRBJ1-2; CDR3 protein: CASSPRSNYGYTF
V gene: TRBV29-1; J gene: TRBJ2-2; CDR3 protein: CSVEAHGTGITGELFF
V gene: TRBV10-3; J gene: TRBJ1-5; CDR3 protein: CAISESGDRAQPQHF
V gene: TRBV29-1; J gene: TRBJ2-5; CDR3 protein: CSGGTARGKETQYF
V gene: TRBV7-8; J gene: TRBJ2-2; CDR3 protein: CASSPRLPNTGELFF
V gene: TRBV5-1; J gene: TRBJ2-1; CDR3 protein: CASTQGGYEQFF